Described below is a single T cell receptor beta chain sequence and its context. The antigen remains unidentified. The data were taken from a study of T cell therapy after organ transplantation. Here immunoSEQ multiplex PCR was the method, and the copy in TCRdb shows in-frame clones only, minus some. Of 50,000 or so clones listed, less than 95% are singletons. Study conclusions and caveats: In nonresponders, reduced coverage from low CD8+ yield may limit detected expansions. Both transferred clonotypes and endogenous ones absent from products apparently reconstituted. Effects of concurrent antirejection and antiviral medications were not evaluable.

CDR3 length equals 14 residues. In germline, CDR1 is MNHNY, CDR2 SVGAGI (reference sequence). The V gene is TRBV6-6, the J gene TRBJ2-5, with 7 positions matching TRBD1. The tail of the sequence fits TRBJ2-7 better, so the J call may be wrong. The input for sequencing was CD8+ T cells from blood, taken before autologous CMV-specific T cell therapy. This TCR derives from a human patient who had received a solid organ transplant and had CMV disease. This CDR3 reads CASSSGGSSYEQYF. CDR3 sequence (DNA): TGTGCCAGCAGTTCAGGGGGAAGCTCCTACGAGCAGTACTTC.